The rows below give T cell receptor beta chains drawn from one sample of a study of early T cells in non-severe SARS-CoV-2 infection. In TCRdb, the 5' RACE reads were re-called with MiXCR into one record per CDR3 protein. The sample holds more than 55,000 distinct CDR3 sequences, roughly 4.5% seen once. The sequenced sample was whole blood, obtained at baseline. The receptors here all came from an adult who was a healthcare worker with PCR-confirmed SARS-CoV-2 infection or an uninfected control (not recorded which). The donor label of this sample is uncertain. The CDR3 runs from the conserved cysteine through the conserved F or W. A D gene is named only where the DNA matches it firmly. For some rows the clone size is stated as once, few or many, or as a class when expanded; others skip it.

v_gene	abundance	len	j_gene	d_gene	CDR3nt	CDR3aa
TRBV29-1	many	12	TRBJ1-1	.	TGCAGCGTTACCAGGATGAACACTGAAGCTTTCTTT	CSVTRMNTEAFF
TRBV7-7	few	13	TRBJ2-2	.	TGTGCTAGCAGGGGCAGTGGGGCCGGGGAGCTGTTTTTT	CASRGSGAGELFF
TRBV11-2	few	15	TRBJ2-7	TRBD1	TGTGCCAGCAGCTTTACCGGGACAGCCTCCTACGAGCAGTACTTC	CASSFTGTASYEQYF
TRBV5-1	.	13	TRBJ2-7	TRBD1	TGCGCCAGCAGCATGGGGACAGGGGGCGAGCAGTACTTC	CASSMGTGGEQYF
TRBV20-1	many	17	TRBJ1-6	.	TGCAGTGCTAGAGCGTACAGTGCTCAGGGTGGAAATTCACCCCTCCACTTT	CSARAYSAQGGNSPLHF
TRBV19	many	14	TRBJ2-3	TRBD2	TGTGCGACGGACAGCGGGGGGAACACAGATACGCAGTATTTT	CATDSGGNTDTQYF
TRBV28	.	13	TRBJ1-2	.	TGTGCCAGCAGTCTCAGACCGACGGATGGCTACACCTTC	CASSLRPTDGYTF
TRBV10-3	many	14	TRBJ2-3	TRBD2	TGTGCCATCAGTCCTAGCGGGGACACAGATACGCAGTATTTT	CAISPSGDTDTQYF
TRBV5-1	many	16	TRBJ2-4	.	TGCGCCAGCAGCTTGGCCGGGACGATAGCCAAAAACATTCAGTACTTC	CASSLAGTIAKNIQYF
TRBV5-5	few	15	TRBJ1-4	.	TGTGCCAGCAGCTTGGGGAGGACTCGAGGTGAAAAACTGTTTTTT	CASSLGRTRGEKLFF
TRBV19	many	15	TRBJ1-5	.	TGTGCCAGTAATCAGGGATCGAGCGAGAATCAGCCCCAGCATTTT	CASNQGSSENQPQHF
TRBV13	many	14	TRBJ2-5	.	TGTGCCAGCAGCTACCGGACCAGAGGAGAGACCCAGTACTTC	CASSYRTRGETQYF
TRBV10-3	many	17	TRBJ1-3	.	TGTGCCATCAGTGAAGATGGACAGTCTGGCTCTGGAAACACCATATATTTT	CAISEDGQSGSGNTIYF
TRBV7-2	many	19	TRBJ2-7	.	TGTGCCAGCAGCTTAGGTGGCGGGTATGCCCTCGCGGGGTCCTACGAGCAGTACTTC	CASSLGGGYALAGSYEQYF
TRBV7-9	few	19	TRBJ2-7	.	TGTGCCAGCACCTCAGGGGGGACCTCACCCGCGCTCATGGGACGCGAGCAGTACTTC	CASTSGGTSPALMGREQYF
TRBV12-3/TRBV12-4	few	16	TRBJ2-2	.	TGTGCCAGCAGTTTAATTACTAGGGACGGCACCGGGGAGCTGTTTTTT	CASSLITRDGTGELFF
TRBV6-4	.	13	TRBJ2-1	TRBD1	TGTGCCAGCAGAGGGACAGGGTACAATGAGCAGTTCTTC	CASRGTGYNEQFF
TRBV27	many	18	TRBJ1-6	TRBD1	TGTGCCAGCAGTCGAGAGGGGACAGTCAGCTCCTATAATTCACCCCTCCACTTT	CASSREGTVSSYNSPLHF
TRBV6-5	many	13	TRBJ2-3	.	TGTGCCAGCAGGGCACAGGGGAGGGATACGCAGTATTTT	CASRAQGRDTQYF
TRBV6-6	.	14	TRBJ1-6	.	TGTGCCAGCAGTCGGACAGAAGGGAATTCACCCCTCCACTTT	CASSRTEGNSPLHF
TRBV12-3/TRBV12-4	many	14	TRBJ2-5	.	TGTGCCAGCAGCCGAACAGGGCTCCAAGAGACCCAGTACTTC	CASSRTGLQETQYF
TRBV6-2/TRBV6-3	.	13	TRBJ2-1	.	TGTGCCAGCAGTTACTCGATTGGGGGTGAGCAGTTCTTC	CASSYSIGGEQFF
TRBV12-3/TRBV12-4	many	13	TRBJ2-1	.	TGTGCCAACCAGGGTCCCACGGACAATGAGCAGTTCTTC	CANQGPTDNEQFF
TRBV5-5	many	16	TRBJ2-2	TRBD1	TGTGCCAGCAGCTTGGCCAGGGGACAGGGGTCCGGGGAGCTGTTTTTT	CASSLARGQGSGELFF
TRBV12-3/TRBV12-4	.	13	TRBJ1-2	TRBD1	TGTGCCAGCAGCGCTACAGGGGATTATGGCTACACCTTC	CASSATGDYGYTF
TRBV2	.	14	TRBJ1-2	TRBD1	TGTGCCAGCAGTGAAGCAGGGACAGGGCGAGGCTACACCTTC	CASSEAGTGRGYTF
TRBV6-2/TRBV6-3	many	15	TRBJ1-2	.	TGTGCCAGCAGTTACGAGGGCAGGGTGAGGTCTGGCTACACCTTC	CASSYEGRVRSGYTF
TRBV27	few	14	TRBJ2-5	TRBD1	TGTGCCAGCAGTTTATCTGGGACAGCAGGGCTTGAGTACTTC	CASSLSGTAGLEYF
TRBV10-3	few	16	TRBJ1-1	.	TGTGCCATCAGTGAGTCGAGGACAGCGGGGGGCACTGAAGCTTTCTTT	CAISESRTAGGTEAFF
TRBV29-1	.	15	TRBJ2-2	.	TGCAGCGTTGAAGGGGGACAAGGCTCGGTCGGGGAGCTGTTTTTT	CSVEGGQGSVGELFF
TRBV5-6	many	12	TRBJ1-2	.	TGTGCCAGCAGCCTTTGGAGGAGGTTCTTCACCTTC	CASSLWRRFFTF
TRBV29-1	.	16	TRBJ2-3	.	TGCGGCGTTAGTGGCTGGGATGGCCTAAGCACAGATACGCAGTATTTT	CGVSGWDGLSTDTQYF
TRBV5-6	few	12	TRBJ1-1	.	TGTGCCAGCAGCTCGGACTACACTGAAGCTTTCTTT	CASSSDYTEAFF
TRBV18	.	14	TRBJ1-1	TRBD1	TGTGCCAGCTCAATGACAGGGCTGAACACTGAAGCTTTCTTT	CASSMTGLNTEAFF
TRBV5-1	few	16	TRBJ1-2	.	TGCGCCAGCAGCTTGGCCTACTCCTCCGCTAACTATGGCTACACCTTC	CASSLAYSSANYGYTF
TRBV20-1	few	13	TRBJ1-1	.	TGCAGTGCTAGTACTACACCTAACACTGAAGCTTTCTTT	CSASTTPNTEAFF
TRBV29-1	few	14	TRBJ2-3	TRBD2	TGCAGCGTTCGGGGGACTATAAGCACAGATACGCAGTATTTT	CSVRGTISTDTQYF
TRBV11-2	few	15	TRBJ2-7	TRBD1	TGTGCCAGCAGCCCCCGCGTCGGACAGGGCTACGAGCAGTACTTC	CASSPRVGQGYEQYF
TRBV20-1	many	14	TRBJ1-1	TRBD1	TGCAGTGCTAGTGCAGGGGGTGGGAACACTGAAGCTTTCTTT	CSASAGGGNTEAFF
TRBV5-6	.	14	TRBJ2-5	.	TGTGCCAGCAGCCCCAGCTCCCTATCGGAGACCCAGTACTTC	CASSPSSLSETQYF
TRBV12-3/TRBV12-4	.	12	TRBJ1-1	.	TGTGCCAGCGAGGGGAGGGAGGCTGAAGCTTTCTTT	CASEGREAEAFF
TRBV20-1	many	14	TRBJ2-7	.	TGCAGTGCTAGATTGCAGGGATATCCCTACGAGCAGTACTTC	CSARLQGYPYEQYF
TRBV5-6	.	15	TRBJ1-5	TRBD1	TGTGCCAGCAGCTTGGGGGACAGTGGACATCAGCCCCAGCATTTT	CASSLGDSGHQPQHF
TRBV5-1	few	15	TRBJ1-4	.	TGCGCCAGCAGCCAACTGTCAGGGGAAGGTGGAAAACTGTTTTTT	CASSQLSGEGGKLFF
TRBV6-6	many	13	TRBJ1-1	.	TGTGCCAGCAGGTTGACTTCTAACACTGAAGCTTTCTTT	CASRLTSNTEAFF
TRBV7-9	.	12	TRBJ2-3	.	TGTGCCAGCAGCCCCGTAAGCGATACGCAGTATTTT	CASSPVSDTQYF
TRBV6-2/TRBV6-3	.	12	TRBJ2-1	.	TGTGCCAGCAGCCCGGGACCCCTGGGGCAGTTCTTC	CASSPGPLGQFF
TRBV7-6	.	16	TRBJ2-7	TRBD2	TGTGCCAGCAGCCCCGGACTAGCGGGGGGTTCCTACGAGCAGTACTTC	CASSPGLAGGSYEQYF